This T cell receptor (beta chain) derives from a study of blood T cells in healthy people across ages. Findings and limits, study-wide: More naive CD4+ cells and higher diversity were found in long-lived than in aged donors. Unsorted PBMCs blocked a conclusive comparison of naive and antigen-experienced cells.

This clonotype has a handful of counts. The antigen is not known. Donor samples were obtained from healthy Caucasian individuals from Russia, aged about 6 to 100. Total RNA was extracted at no less than 5 micrograms per sample. Alongside a J-beta primer mix, a sample-barcoded 5' primer served in a second PCR lasting 7 to 11 cycles. MiXCR was run by TCRdb on the 5' RACE reads, yielding one entry per CDR3 protein. Of more than 650,000 distinct CDR3 sequences in the sample, 22% were seen once. The CDR3 totals 15 residues. The trim removed 5 bases at V and 6 bases at J, leaving 8 bases unmatched. This receptor was obtained from a man between 65 and 80 years old in good health. The chain employs TRBV12-3 or TRBV12-4 and TRBJ2-7; 12 nucleotides match TRBD2. The sequenced sample was blood. CDR3 nucleotide sequence: TGTGCCAGCAGTCCCAGACTAGCGGGAGTCGGCGAGCAGTACGTC. Encoded protein: CASSPRLAGVGEQYV.